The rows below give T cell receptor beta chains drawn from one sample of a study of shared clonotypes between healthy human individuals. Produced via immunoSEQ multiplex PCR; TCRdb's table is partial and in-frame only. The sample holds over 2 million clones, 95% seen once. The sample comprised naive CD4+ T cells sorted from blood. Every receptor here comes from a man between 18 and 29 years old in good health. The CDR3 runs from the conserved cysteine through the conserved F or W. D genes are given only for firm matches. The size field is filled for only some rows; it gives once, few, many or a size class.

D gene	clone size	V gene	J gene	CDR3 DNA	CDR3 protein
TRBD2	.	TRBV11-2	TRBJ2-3	TGTGCCAGCAGCTTCTTCGGGACTAGTGTCGGTACGCAGTATTTT	CASSFFGTSVGTQYF
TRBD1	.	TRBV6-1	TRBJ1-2	TGTGCCAGCAGTACAGGGGGCCATGGCTACACCTTC	CASSTGGHGYTF
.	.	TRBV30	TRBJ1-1	TGTGCCTGGCTTAGGACTGGCGGGAACACTGAAGCTTTCTTT	CAWLRTGGNTEAFF
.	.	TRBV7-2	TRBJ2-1	TGTGCCAGCAGCTTTAGGCGGGCCTCCTACAATGAGCAGTTCTTC	CASSFRRASYNEQFF
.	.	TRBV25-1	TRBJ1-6	TGTGCCAGCAGTGTCCCGGGCCTGGATAATTCACCCCTCCACTTT	CASSVPGLDNSPLHF
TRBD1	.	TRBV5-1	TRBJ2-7	TGCGCCAGCAGCCTATGGACAGGATCCTACGAGCAGTACTTC	CASSLWTGSYEQYF
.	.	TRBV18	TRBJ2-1	TGTGCCAGCTCACCACCAATGGGAGTTTACAATGAGCAGTTCTTC	CASSPPMGVYNEQFF
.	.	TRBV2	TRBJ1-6	TGTGCCAGCAGTCGGGAAAGCTCCTATAATTCACCCCTCCACTTT	CASSRESSYNSPLHF
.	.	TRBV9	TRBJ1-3	TGTGCCAGCAGCGTCGGAAGGGGTACAAACACCATATATTTT	CASSVGRGTNTIYF
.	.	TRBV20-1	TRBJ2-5	TGCAGTGCTATCAAGGGGGAGACCCAGTACTTC	CSAIKGETQYF
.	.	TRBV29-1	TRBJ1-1	TGCAGCGTGGGGGACACTGAAGCTTTCTTT	CSVGDTEAFF
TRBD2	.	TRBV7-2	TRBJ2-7	TGTGCTTCGGTAGGCGGGAGCTACGAGCAGTACTTC	CASVGGSYEQYF
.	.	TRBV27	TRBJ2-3	TGTGCCAGCAGTTCGCGGACTATCGCAGATACGCAGTATTTT	CASSSRTIADTQYF
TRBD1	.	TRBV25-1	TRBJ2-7	TGTGCCAGCAGTAGGAACAGGGGGCAAGCAGGGGAAGAGCAGTACTTC	CASSRNRGQAGEEQYF
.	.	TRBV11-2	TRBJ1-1	TGTGCCAGCAGCCCAGCCCGGGGGTCCACGTCGCGGGCTTTCTTT	CASSPARGSTSRAFF
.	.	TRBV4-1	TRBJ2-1	TGCGCCAGCAGCCGAGGCATACTAGGATACAATGAGCAGTTCTTC	CASSRGILGYNEQFF
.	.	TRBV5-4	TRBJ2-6	TGTGCCAGCAGCTTGGGGGTTGATGGGGCCAACGTCCTGACTTTC	CASSLGVDGANVLTF
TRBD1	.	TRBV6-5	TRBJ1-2	TGTGCCAGCAGTACGGGACAGGTGGACACTTATGGCTACACCTTC	CASSTGQVDTYGYTF
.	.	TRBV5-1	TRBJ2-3	TGCGCCAGCAGCTTGTTTCCGGGGAAACCTCTTGGAGATACGCAGTATTTT	CASSLFPGKPLGDTQYF
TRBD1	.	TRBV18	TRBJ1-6	TGTGCCAGCTCACCCGGGACAGCTTCTAATTCACCCCTCCACTTT	CASSPGTASNSPLHF
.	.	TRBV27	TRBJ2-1	TGTGCCAGCAGTGGTCGGGACCATTCCTACAATGAGCAGTTCTTC	CASSGRDHSYNEQFF
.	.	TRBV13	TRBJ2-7	TGTGCCAGCAGCCGTAACAGGCCCTCCTACGAGCAGTACTTC	CASSRNRPSYEQYF
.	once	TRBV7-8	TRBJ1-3	TGTGCCAGCAGCTTGGCGGGGGCGCCGGGAGGAAACACCATATATTTT	CASSLAGAPGGNTIYF
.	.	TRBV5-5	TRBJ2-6	TGTGCCAGCAGCTTGTTAGCCAGAACGACAGAGGCCAACGTCCTGACTTTC	CASSLLARTTEANVLTF
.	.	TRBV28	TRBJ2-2	TGTGCCAGCATGGTAGAGGGGTTCACCGGGGAGCTGTTTTTT	CASMVEGFTGELFF
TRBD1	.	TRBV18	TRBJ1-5	TGTGCCAGCTCCCCAGGGACAGGGAATGATCAGCCCCAGCATTTT	CASSPGTGNDQPQHF
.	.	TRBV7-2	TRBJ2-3	TGTGCCAGCAGCCAGCTAGATACGCAGTATTTT	CASSQLDTQYF
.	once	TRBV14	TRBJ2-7	TGTGCCAGCAGCCAAGACCGGATAGGGCTCTACGAGCAGTACTTC	CASSQDRIGLYEQYF
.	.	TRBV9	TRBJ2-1	TGTGCCAGCAGCCCCCGACTCCGGGACGGGCAGTTCTTC	CASSPRLRDGQFF
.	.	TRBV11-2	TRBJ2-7	TGTGCCAGCAGCTGGCCGTTGGGCGAGCAGTACTTC	CASSWPLGEQYF
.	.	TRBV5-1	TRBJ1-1	TGCGCCAGCAGCAGGGGGGAGTGGAACACTGAAGCTTTCTTT	CASSRGEWNTEAFF
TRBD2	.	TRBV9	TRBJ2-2	TGTGCCAGCAGCCCCGGGACTAGCGGGGCTACCGGGGAGCTGTTTTTT	CASSPGTSGATGELFF
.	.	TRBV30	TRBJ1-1	TGTGCCTGGGCGGCGGGGGTTGAAGCTTTCTTT	CAWAAGVEAFF
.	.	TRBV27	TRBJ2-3	TGTGCCAGCAGTTTATTGTCAAGCACAGATACGCAGTATTTT	CASSLLSSTDTQYF
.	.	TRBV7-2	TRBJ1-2	TGTGCCAGCAGCTTAGCTGGGGGCTTCTACACCTTC	CASSLAGGFYTF
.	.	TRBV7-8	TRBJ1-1	TGTGCCAGCAGCCTGCAGGGGAACACTGAAGCTTTCTTT	CASSLQGNTEAFF